Below, 10 T cell receptor beta chains from the same sample are listed, as sequenced in a study of post-analysis software for immune sequencing data. Unique molecular identifiers were built into the TCR beta cDNA libraries. MiXCR, run by TCRdb on the PCR reads, gives a single entry per CDR3 protein. This table holds roughly 580,000 distinct CDR3 sequences, around 47% found once. Study observations and caveats: Higher frequency in patients than in controls was seen for roughly five TRBV segments, with TRBV5-6, TRBV5-1 and TRBV20-1 among them.

These receptors lack a known antigen. The specimen sequenced was blood. The source is a girl aged 5-17 years with multiple sclerosis.

This clonotype was detected a few times. The chain links TRBV7-6 to TRBJ2-3; D may be TRBD2 (6 bases). The ends were cut back, 4 bases at V and 1 base at J, with 9 bases in the middle. The germline CDR1 and CDR2 sequences are SGHVS and FNYEAQ. CDR3 length equals 14 residues. This CDR3 is CASSSWGGTDTQYF. In nucleotides, the CDR3 is TGTGCCAGCAGCTCGTGGGGGGGCACAGATACGCAGTATTTT.

The V call is TRBV7-9, the J call TRBJ2-7; the match to TRBD2 covers 15 bases. Germline CDR1 reads SEHNR; CDR2 reads FQNEAQ (reference sequence). With 5 bases clipped from V and 3 bases from J, the junction kept 11 bases outside the gene matches. The CDR3 sequence is 18 residues long. The CDR3 loop is CASSAGLAGGRLNYEQYF. The CDR3 coding sequence is TGTGCCAGCAGCGCCGGACTAGCGGGAGGGCGCCTTAACTACGAGCAGTACTTC.

This rearrangement joins TRBV5-1 to TRBJ2-7; 11 bases are a match to TRBD2. The CDR3 has 17 amino acids. V dropped 4 bases and J dropped 2; count of bases not matched to a gene: 11. Germline values: CDR1 SGHRS, CDR2 YFSETQ. The CDR3: CASSPLARLAGTYEQYF. The CDR3 DNA follows: TGCGCCAGCAGCCCCCTGGCCCGACTAGCGGGGACCTACGAGCAGTACTTC.

The V call is TRBV27, the J call TRBJ2-2; D unclear. The CDR3 is made up of 16 amino acids. With 3 bases removed from V and 1 base from J, the gap between germline ends came to 12 bases. Germline V gene lookup returns CDR1 MNHEY and CDR2 SMNVEV (reference sequence). CDR3 sequence (DNA): TGTGCCAGCAGTTTCCTGGCTTTTGGGAACACCGGGGAGCTGTTTTTT. The encoded protein is CASSFLAFGNTGELFF.

This clonotype was found a few times. The CDR3 region has the DNA TGCAGTGCTAAGTCACATAGCCCTGATTCCGAGACCCAGTACTTC. This encodes CSAKSHSPDSETQYF. V gene TRBV20-1 combines with J gene TRBJ2-5; D is uncertain. The CDR3 is 15 amino acids. Germline CDR1 is DFQATT and CDR2 is SNEGSKA (reference sequence). V gave up 4 bases and J gave up 5 bases, with 20 bases separating them.

This clonotype came up a few times. V is TRBV4-1 and J is TRBJ2-7, with 9 bases that match TRBD1. Trimming cost V 4 bases and J 3 bases; bases outside gene matches: 16. The CDR3 covers 18 residues. Germline V gene lookup returns CDR1 MGHRA and CDR2 YSYEKL. CDR3 region: CASSRVLRKGDRDYEQYF. The DNA of the CDR3 is TGCGCCAGCAGCCGGGTACTTCGGAAAGGGGACAGGGACTACGAGCAGTACTTC.

The CDR3 here is CASSPIGQASGGTEAFF. In DNA form, the CDR3 reads TGTGCCAGCAGTCCGATTGGACAGGCCTCGGGAGGCACTGAAGCTTTCTTT. The chain uses TRBV25-1 and TRBJ1-1; TRBD1 matches at 7 bases. The length of the CDR3 is 17 residues. The V and J ends lost 5 bases and 4 bases, in that order; junction bases with no gene match: 16. Germline lookup yields CDR1 MGHDK and CDR2 SYGVNS.

This clonotype was seen a handful of times. The genes are TRBV20-1 and TRBJ1-2; TRBD1 aligns across 8 bases. After removal of 6 bases from V and 4 bases from J, the junction contained 7 bases not matched to a gene. The CDR3 contains 13 residues. Germline V gene lookup returns CDR1 DFQATT and CDR2 SNEGSKA (reference sequence). CDR3 bases: TGCAGTGCCATAGCAGGGGGCGTCTATGGCTACACCTTC. It specifies CSAIAGGVYGYTF.

This clonotype showed up just a few times. The chain is built from TRBV7-2 and TRBJ2-7, with D possibly matching TRBD2 (7 bases). Trimming pared 4 bases from V and 6 bases from J, leaving 13 bases between. The CDR3 runs to 13 residues. The germline V gene has CDR1 SGHTA and CDR2 FQGNSA. CDR3 region: CASSSIGGREQYF. CDR3 DNA: TGTGCCAGCAGCTCCATCGGGGGGCGCGAGCAGTACTTC.

J is TRBJ1-3 and V is TRBV5-1; D call uncertain. Germline CDR1 reads SGHRS; CDR2 reads YFSETQ. V gave up 4 bases and J gave up 8 bases, with 13 bases separating them. There are 13 residues in the CDR3. The CDR3 loop reads CASSQPEVDTIYF. The CDR3 DNA reads TGCGCCAGCAGCCAACCCGAGGTGGACACCATATATTTT.